This is a list of T cell receptor beta chains from one sample in a study of molecular identifiers for immune sequencing clone quantification. Via MiXCR, TCRdb re-called the PCR reads, giving one row per CDR3 protein. The repertoire includes over 90,000 distinct CDR3 sequences, about 32% of them detected once, and roughly 10% sits in the top ten. Sequences were obtained from naive CD8+ T cells from blood, with Jurkat cell RNA spiked in. The receptors derive from a human donor in good health. Some libraries in this study had Jurkat cell RNA spiked in. The CDR3 runs from the conserved cysteine through the conserved F or W. The D gene is left open where the match is weak.

D: -
J: TRBJ1-2
V: TRBV6-5
CDR3: CVSSYSIGSHYGYTF

D: TRBD2
J: TRBJ2-7
V: TRBV28
CDR3: CASSTPRTSGNYEQYF

D: -
J: TRBJ2-3
V: TRBV14
CDR3: CASSQGLSDTQYF

D: -
J: TRBJ2-2
V: TRBV20-1
CDR3: CSARRDASTGELFF

D: TRBD1
J: TRBJ1-1
V: TRBV10-2
CDR3: CASNGQGAEAFF

D: -
J: TRBJ2-3
V: TRBV9
CDR3: CASSVVGGRTDAQYF

D: -
J: TRBJ1-1
V: TRBV20-1
CDR3: CSARDVRQMNSEAFF

D: -
J: TRBJ1-6
V: TRBV6-1
CDR3: CASSEERGSLYNSPLHF

D: -
J: TRBJ2-3
V: TRBV7-3
CDR3: CASSSTGPDTQYF

D: -
J: TRBJ1-6
V: TRBV7-6
CDR3: CASSFGEANSPLHF

D: TRBD1
J: TRBJ1-1
V: TRBV12-3/TRBV12-4
CDR3: CASNPGQGNEAFF

D: -
J: TRBJ1-1
V: TRBV7-9
CDR3: CASSLERAEAAFF

D: TRBD2
J: TRBJ2-3
V: TRBV27
CDR3: CASSLSPGLVSDTQYF

D: -
J: TRBJ2-7
V: TRBV11-2
CDR3: CASSFMGSEQYF

D: -
J: TRBJ2-7
V: TRBV6-1
CDR3: CASSGGEQYF

D: -
J: TRBJ2-3
V: TRBV4-1
CDR3: CASSLGPRAADTQYF

D: -
J: TRBJ2-3
V: TRBV28
CDR3: CASSFGNLGSDTQYF

D: -
J: TRBJ1-5
V: TRBV7-9
CDR3: CASSLYDNQPQHF

D: TRBD2
J: TRBJ2-1
V: TRBV20-1
CDR3: CSGAGRGGEQFF

D: -
J: TRBJ1-1
V: TRBV28
CDR3: CASSFAVNTEAFF

D: -
J: TRBJ1-1
V: TRBV2
CDR3: CASNEGWTEAFF

D: -
J: TRBJ1-1
V: TRBV29-1
CDR3: CTTLGEGTEAFF

D: TRBD2
J: TRBJ2-7
V: TRBV7-8
CDR3: CASSQAGVYEQYF

D: -
J: TRBJ2-3
V: TRBV7-9
CDR3: CASSLLSVSDTQYF

D: -
J: TRBJ1-1
V: TRBV6-5
CDR3: CASSLLGVEAFF

D: TRBD2
J: TRBJ2-2
V: TRBV2
CDR3: CAAMTSSTGELFF

D: -
J: TRBJ2-2
V: TRBV29-1
CDR3: CSVEDSAGLSTGELFF